This T cell receptor (beta chain) was captured by sequencing in a study of OX40 agonist ivuxolimab in advanced cancers. Describing the broader study: Ivuxolimab was an agonistic, fully human IgG2 monoclonal antibody directed against OX40 (CD134), a costimulatory receptor. Intravenous ivuxolimab was administered to patients every 2 weeks at six dose levels: 0.01, 0.1, 0.3, 1.5, 3 and 10 mg/kg. The monotherapy dose-escalation portion (N ≈ 56 patients) of the phase I ivuxolimab trial is reported in the paper. Peripheral TCRbeta sequencing aimed to test whether ivuxolimab altered TCR sequence diversity and caused clonal T-cell expansion. Of the roughly 52 dose-escalation patients, hepatocellular carcinoma was present in approximately 20, melanoma in approximately 15, renal cell carcinoma in 9 and head and neck cancer in 9. Partial responses occurred in three dose-escalation patients: two with cutaneous melanoma and one with hepatocellular carcinoma. A male proportion of 82.7% and a mean age of approximately 58 years, ranging from about 23 to 79, were recorded for the dose-escalation cohort. Prior anti-PD-1, anti-PD-L1 or anti-CTLA-4 therapy was permitted, and checkpoint inhibitors had been received by around 39% of dose-escalation patients.

Trimming removed 6 bases from V and 1 base from J, leaving 10 bases between the germline ends. The CDR3 sequence holds 14 residues, the cysteine and phenylalanine included. Just the 42-base CDR3 DNA is kept, in frame starting at base 1. Reading the germline V gene (reference sequence) gives CDR1 MNHEY and CDR2 SMNVEV. Notes on this clone: What antigen it recognizes has not been identified. Base qualities are missing; no much larger clone stands one base away.

Genomic DNA was extracted from sorted cells for sequencing of the TCRbeta CDR3 region. TCRbeta CDR3 regions were sequenced using the immunoSEQ Assay. TCRdb mirrors the immuneACCESS table, restricted to in-frame sequences. Some clones are absent from its copies; in checked studies, under half trace to an unresolved V gene, and the reason for the others is unknown. The sample profile shows roughly 34,000 clones; roughly nine tenths of them were found once. The leading ten clones occupy more than 30% of the sample. The paper as a whole reports these results and caveats: The antigen specificity of the peripheral T cells that underwent clonal expansion was not determined. After ivuxolimab, expanded clones were on average more numerous among CD8+ T cells than among CD4+ T cells. In the 0.1-3.0 mg/kg groups, partial responders had among the lowest normalized peripheral clonal expansion, particularly in CD8+ T cells. Clonal expansion of both CD4+ and CD8+ blood T cells was observed from baseline to week 6 at doses 0.1 to 3.0 mg/kg. Low levels of normalized T-cell clonal expansion were also seen in some nonresponding patients.

The trial excluded patients who had a history of autoimmune disease or were on systemic immunosuppression. Peripheral blood for TCR sequencing was collected from all dose cohorts at baseline, on cycle 4 day 1, and on cycle 7 day 1. The samples were taken from a phase I, first-in-human, multicenter, open-label dose-escalation trial of ivuxolimab. Adults with locally advanced or metastatic head and neck squamous cell, hepatocellular, melanoma or renal cell carcinoma were enrolled in the trial. Before TCR sequencing, CD4+ T cells and CD8+ T cells were sorted from peripheral blood as separate populations.

The starting material was CD4+ or CD8+ T cells sorted from blood, obtained in a trial of the OX40 agonist ivuxolimab. The V gene is TRBV27 and the J gene is TRBJ2-1; the D segment cannot be called with confidence. This TCR derives from an adult with an advanced solid tumor such as melanoma, head and neck, liver or kidney cancer. The CDR3 corresponds to CASSHQGSYNEQFF. The DNA sequence follows: TGTGCCAGCAGCCACCAAGGGTCCTACAATGAGCAGTTCTTC.